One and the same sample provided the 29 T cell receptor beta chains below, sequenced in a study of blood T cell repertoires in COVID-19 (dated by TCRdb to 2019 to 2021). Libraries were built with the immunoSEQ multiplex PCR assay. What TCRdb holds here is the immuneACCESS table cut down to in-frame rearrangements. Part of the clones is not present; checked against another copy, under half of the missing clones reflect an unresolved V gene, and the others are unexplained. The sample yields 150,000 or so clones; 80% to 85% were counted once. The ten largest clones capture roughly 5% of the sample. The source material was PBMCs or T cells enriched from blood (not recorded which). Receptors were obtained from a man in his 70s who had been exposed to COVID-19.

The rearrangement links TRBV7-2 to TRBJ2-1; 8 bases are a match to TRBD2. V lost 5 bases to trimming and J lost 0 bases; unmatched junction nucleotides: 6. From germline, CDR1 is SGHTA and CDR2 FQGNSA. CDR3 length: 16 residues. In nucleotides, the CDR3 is TGTGCCAGCAGCGCCACTAGCGGAGGCTCCTACAATGAGCAGTTCTTC. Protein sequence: CASSATSGGSYNEQFF.

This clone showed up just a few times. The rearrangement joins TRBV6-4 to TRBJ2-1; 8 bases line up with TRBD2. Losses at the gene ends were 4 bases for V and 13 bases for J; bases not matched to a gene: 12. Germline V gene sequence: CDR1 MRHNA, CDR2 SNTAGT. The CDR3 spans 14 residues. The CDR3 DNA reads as TGTGCCAGCAGTGTCTACACCGGGACTAGACAACAGTTCTTC. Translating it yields CASSVYTGTRQQFF.

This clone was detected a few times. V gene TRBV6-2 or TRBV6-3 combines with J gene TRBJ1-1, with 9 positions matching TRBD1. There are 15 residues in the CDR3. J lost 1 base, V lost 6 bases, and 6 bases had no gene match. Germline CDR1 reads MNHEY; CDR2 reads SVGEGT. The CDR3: CASSTGGTTNTEAFF. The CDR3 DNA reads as TGTGCCAGCAGCACAGGGGGCACTACGAACACTGAAGCTTTCTTT.

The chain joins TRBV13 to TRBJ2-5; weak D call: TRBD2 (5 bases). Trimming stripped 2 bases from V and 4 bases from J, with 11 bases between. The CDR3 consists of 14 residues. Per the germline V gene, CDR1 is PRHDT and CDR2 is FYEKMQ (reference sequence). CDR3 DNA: TGTGCCAGCAGCTTACCAATCGGAGGAGAGACCCAGTACTTC. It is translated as CASSLPIGGETQYF.

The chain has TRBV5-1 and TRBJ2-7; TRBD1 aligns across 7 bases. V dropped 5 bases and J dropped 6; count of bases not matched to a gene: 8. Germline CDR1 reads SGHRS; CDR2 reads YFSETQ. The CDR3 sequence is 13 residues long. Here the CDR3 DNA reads TGCGCCAGCAGACTGACAGGGCAGAGCGAGCAGTACTTC. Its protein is CASRLTGQSEQYF. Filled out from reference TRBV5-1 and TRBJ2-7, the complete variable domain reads KAGVTQTPRYLIKTRGQQVTLSCSPISGHRSVSWYQQTPGQGLQFLFEYFSETQRNKGNFPGRFSGRQFSNSRSEMNVSTLELGDSALYLCASRLTGQSEQYFGPGTRLTVT.

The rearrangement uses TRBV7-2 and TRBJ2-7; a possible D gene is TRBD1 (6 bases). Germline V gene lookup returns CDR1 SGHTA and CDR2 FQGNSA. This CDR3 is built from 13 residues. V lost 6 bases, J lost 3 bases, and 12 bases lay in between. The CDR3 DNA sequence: TGTGCCAGCAGTTCGGTACAGGGCTACGAGCAGTACTTC. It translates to CASSSVQGYEQYF.

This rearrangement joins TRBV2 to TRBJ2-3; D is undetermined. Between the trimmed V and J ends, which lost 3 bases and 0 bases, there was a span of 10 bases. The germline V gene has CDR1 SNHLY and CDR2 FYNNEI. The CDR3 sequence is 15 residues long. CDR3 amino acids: CASSEGYPSTDTQYF. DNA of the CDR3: TGTGCCAGCAGTGAGGGCTACCCAAGCACAGATACGCAGTATTTT.

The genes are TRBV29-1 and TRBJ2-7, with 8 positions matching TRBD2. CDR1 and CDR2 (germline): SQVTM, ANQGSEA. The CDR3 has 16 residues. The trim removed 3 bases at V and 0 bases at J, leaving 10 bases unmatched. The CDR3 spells CSVEVVAGPSSYEQYF. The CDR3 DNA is TGCAGCGTTGAGGTGGTAGCGGGGCCTAGCTCCTACGAGCAGTACTTC.

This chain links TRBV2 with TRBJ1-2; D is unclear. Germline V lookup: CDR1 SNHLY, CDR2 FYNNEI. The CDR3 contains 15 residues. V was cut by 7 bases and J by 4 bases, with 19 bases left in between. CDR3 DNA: TGTGCCAGCAACGAACCCGGGTTCGTGGGCTATGGCTACACCTTC. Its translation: CASNEPGFVGYGYTF.

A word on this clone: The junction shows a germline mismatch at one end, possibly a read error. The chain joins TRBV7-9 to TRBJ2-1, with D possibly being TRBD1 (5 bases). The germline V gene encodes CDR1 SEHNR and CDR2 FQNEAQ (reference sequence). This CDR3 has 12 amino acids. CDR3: CASSLIQGERFF. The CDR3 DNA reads TGTGCCAGCAGCTTAATTCAGGGTGAGCGGTTCTTC.

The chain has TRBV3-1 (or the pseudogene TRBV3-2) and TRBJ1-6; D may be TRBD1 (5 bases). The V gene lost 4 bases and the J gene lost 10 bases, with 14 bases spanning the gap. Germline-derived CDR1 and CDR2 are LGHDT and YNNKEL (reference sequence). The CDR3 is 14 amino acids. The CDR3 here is CASSLGGVGSPLHF. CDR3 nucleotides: TGTGCCAGCAGCCTCGGGGGGGTGGGGTCACCCCTCCACTTT.

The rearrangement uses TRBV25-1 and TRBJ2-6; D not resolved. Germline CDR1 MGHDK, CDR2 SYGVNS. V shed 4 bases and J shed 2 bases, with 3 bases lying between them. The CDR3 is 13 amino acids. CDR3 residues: CASSVTGANVLTF. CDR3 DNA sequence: TGTGCCAGCAGTGTCACTGGGGCCAACGTCCTGACTTTC.

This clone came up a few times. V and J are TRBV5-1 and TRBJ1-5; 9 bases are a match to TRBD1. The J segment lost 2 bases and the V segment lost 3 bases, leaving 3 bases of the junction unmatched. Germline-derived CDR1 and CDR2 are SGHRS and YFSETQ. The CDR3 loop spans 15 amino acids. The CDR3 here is CASSSTGGGNQPQHF. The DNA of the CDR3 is TGCGCCAGCAGCTCGACAGGGGGGGGCAATCAGCCCCAGCATTTT.

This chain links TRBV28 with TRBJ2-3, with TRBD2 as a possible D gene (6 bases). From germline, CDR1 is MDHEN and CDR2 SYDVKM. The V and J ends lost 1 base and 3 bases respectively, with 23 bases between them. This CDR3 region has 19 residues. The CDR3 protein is CASSLSPPRREKATDTQYF. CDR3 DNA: TGTGCCAGCAGTTTATCCCCCCCCCGGCGGGAAAAGGCAACAGATACGCAGTATTTT.

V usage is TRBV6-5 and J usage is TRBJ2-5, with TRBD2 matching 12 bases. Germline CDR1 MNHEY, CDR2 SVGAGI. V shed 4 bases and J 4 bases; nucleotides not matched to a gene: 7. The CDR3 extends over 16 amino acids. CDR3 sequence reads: CASSFGTSGRGETQYF. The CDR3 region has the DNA TGTGCCAGCAGTTTCGGGACTAGCGGGCGGGGAGAGACCCAGTACTTC.

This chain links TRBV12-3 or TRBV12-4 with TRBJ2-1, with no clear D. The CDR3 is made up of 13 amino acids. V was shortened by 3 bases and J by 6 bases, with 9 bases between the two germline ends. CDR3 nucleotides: TGTGCCAGCAGTTTGTTGATGAGCAATGAGCAGTTCTTC. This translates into CASSLLMSNEQFF.

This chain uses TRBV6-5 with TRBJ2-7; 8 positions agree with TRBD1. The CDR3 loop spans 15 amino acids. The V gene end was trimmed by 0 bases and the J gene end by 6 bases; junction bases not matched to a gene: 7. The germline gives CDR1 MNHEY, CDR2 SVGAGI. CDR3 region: CASSYSSGQAGEQYF. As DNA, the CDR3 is TGTGCCAGCAGTTACTCGTCGGGACAGGCTGGCGAGCAGTACTTC.

The CDR3 is CASSLQGTINTEAFF. The CDR3 DNA reads TGTGCCAGCAGTTTACAGGGAACGATAAACACTGAAGCTTTCTTT. This chain joins TRBV28 and TRBJ1-1; D possibly corresponds to TRBD1 (5 bases). This CDR3 spans 15 amino acids. Germline lookup yields CDR1 MDHEN and CDR2 SYDVKM. V was cut by 2 bases and J by 2 bases, with 12 bases left in between.

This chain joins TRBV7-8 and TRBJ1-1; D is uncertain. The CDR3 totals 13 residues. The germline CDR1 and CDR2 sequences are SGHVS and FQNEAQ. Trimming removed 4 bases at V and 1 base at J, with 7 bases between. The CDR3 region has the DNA TGTGCCAGCAGCTCCGCAGGGAACACTGAAGCTTTCTTT. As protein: CASSSAGNTEAFF. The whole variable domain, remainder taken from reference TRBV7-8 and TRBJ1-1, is GAGVSQSPRYKVAKRGQDVALRCDPISGHVSLFWYQQALGQGPEFLTYFQNEAQLDKSGLPSDRFFAERPEGSVSTLKIQRTQQEDSAVYLCASSSAGNTEAFFGQGTRLTVV.

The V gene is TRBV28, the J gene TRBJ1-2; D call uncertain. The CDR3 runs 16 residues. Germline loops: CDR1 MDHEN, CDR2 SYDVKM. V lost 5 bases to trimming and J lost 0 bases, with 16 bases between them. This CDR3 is CASSPPSGIANYGYTF. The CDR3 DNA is TGTGCCAGCAGTCCGCCCTCAGGAATAGCTAACTATGGCTACACCTTC.

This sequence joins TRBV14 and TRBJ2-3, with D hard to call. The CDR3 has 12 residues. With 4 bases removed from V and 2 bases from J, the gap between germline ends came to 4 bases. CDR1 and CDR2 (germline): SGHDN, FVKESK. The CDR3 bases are TGTGCCAGCAGCCCTTTCACAGATACGCAGTATTTT. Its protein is CASSPFTDTQYF.

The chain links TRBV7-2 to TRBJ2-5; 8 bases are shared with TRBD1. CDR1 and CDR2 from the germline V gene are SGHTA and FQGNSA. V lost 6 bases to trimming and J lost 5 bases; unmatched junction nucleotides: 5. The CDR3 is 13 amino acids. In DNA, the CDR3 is TGTGCCAGCAGTAGACAGGGGAGCGAGACCCAGTACTTC. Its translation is CASSRQGSETQYF.

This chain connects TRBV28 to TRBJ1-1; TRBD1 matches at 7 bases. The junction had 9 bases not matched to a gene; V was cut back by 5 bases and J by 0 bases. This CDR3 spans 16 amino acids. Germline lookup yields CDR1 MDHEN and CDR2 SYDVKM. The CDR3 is CASSDRESLMNTEAFF. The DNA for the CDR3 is TGTGCCAGCAGTGACAGGGAGAGTTTAATGAACACTGAAGCTTTCTTT.

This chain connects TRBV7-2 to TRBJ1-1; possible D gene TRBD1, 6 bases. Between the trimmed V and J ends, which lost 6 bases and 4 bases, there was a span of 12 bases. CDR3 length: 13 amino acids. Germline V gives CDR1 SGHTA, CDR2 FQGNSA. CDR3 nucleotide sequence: TGTGCCAGCAGTTCCACAGGGCGCACTGAAGCTTTCTTT. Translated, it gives CASSSTGRTEAFF.

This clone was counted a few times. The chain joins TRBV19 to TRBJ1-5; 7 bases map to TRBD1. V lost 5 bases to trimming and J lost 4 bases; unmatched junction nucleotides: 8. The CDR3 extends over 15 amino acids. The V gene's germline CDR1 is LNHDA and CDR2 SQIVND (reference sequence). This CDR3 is CASSRQGVGNQPQHF. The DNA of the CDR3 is TGTGCCAGTAGTCGACAGGGAGTAGGGAATCAGCCCCAGCATTTT.

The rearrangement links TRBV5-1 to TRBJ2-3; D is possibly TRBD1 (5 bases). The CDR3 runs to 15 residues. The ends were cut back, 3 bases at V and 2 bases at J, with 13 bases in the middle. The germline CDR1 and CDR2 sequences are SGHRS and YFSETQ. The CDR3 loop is CASSSMGPATDTQYF. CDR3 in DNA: TGCGCCAGCAGCTCGATGGGGCCGGCCACAGATACGCAGTATTTT.

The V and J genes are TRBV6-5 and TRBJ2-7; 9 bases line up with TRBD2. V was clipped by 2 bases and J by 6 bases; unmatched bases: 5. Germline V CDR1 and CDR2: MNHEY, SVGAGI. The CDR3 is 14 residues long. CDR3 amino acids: CASSYAGGPSEQYF. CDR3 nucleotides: TGTGCCAGCAGTTACGCGGGAGGGCCTTCCGAGCAGTACTTC.

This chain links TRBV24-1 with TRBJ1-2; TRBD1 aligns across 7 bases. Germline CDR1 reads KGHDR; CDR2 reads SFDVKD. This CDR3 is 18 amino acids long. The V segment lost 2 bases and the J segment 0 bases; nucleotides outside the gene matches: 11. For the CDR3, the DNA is TGTGCCACCAGTGATTCCTCTGGACAGGCAACTTCTAACTATGGCTACACCTTC. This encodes CATSDSSGQATSNYGYTF.

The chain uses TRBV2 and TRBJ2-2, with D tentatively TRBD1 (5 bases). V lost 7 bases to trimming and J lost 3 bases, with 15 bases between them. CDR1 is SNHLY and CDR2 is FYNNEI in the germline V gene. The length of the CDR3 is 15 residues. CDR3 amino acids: CASTRQHIDTGELFF. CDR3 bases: TGTGCCAGCACAAGACAGCATATCGACACCGGGGAGCTGTTTTTT.